Below, 21 T cell receptor beta chains from the same sample are listed, as sequenced in a study of OX40 agonist ivuxolimab in advanced cancers. TCRdb keeps only in-frame clones here, not all; method: immunoSEQ multiplex PCR. The table has approximately 89,000 clones, around nine tenths seen once. The sample consisted of CD4+ or CD8+ T cells sorted from blood, taken in a trial of the OX40 agonist ivuxolimab. These receptors originate from an adult with an advanced solid tumor such as melanoma, head and neck, liver or kidney cancer.

The chain recombines TRBV7-9 with TRBJ1-1; TRBD1 is a possible D gene (5 bases). V gave up 5 bases and J gave up 6 bases, with 10 bases separating them. This CDR3 spans 12 amino acids. The germline CDR1 and CDR2 sequences are SEHNR and FQNEAQ (reference sequence). Here the CDR3 DNA reads TGTGCCAGCAGCCGCACAGGTCCTGAAGCTTTCTTT. Its translation is CASSRTGPEAFF.

The V call is TRBV11-2, the J call TRBJ2-1; either TRBD1 or TRBD2 may fit D (5 bases each). Germline assignment: CDR1 SGHAT and CDR2 FQNNGV. The CDR3 has 16 amino acids. V was pared by 4 bases and J by 5 bases, with 18 bases between. This chain's CDR3 is CASSSGKGIAHNEQFF. DNA of the CDR3: TGTGCCAGCAGCTCAGGGAAGGGGATAGCGCACAATGAGCAGTTCTTC.

This chain connects TRBV6-5 to TRBJ2-5; TRBD2 might be the D (5 bases). Trimming took off 4 bases at V and 7 bases at J, with 13 bases between the two ends. The CDR3 has 13 amino acids. The germline CDR1 and CDR2 sequences are MNHEY and SVGAGI. This CDR3 reads CASSSPGIGTQYF. The CDR3, as DNA: TGTGCCAGCAGTTCCCCCGGGATTGGGACCCAGTACTTC.

CDR3 bases: TGTGCCAGTAGTAACCCGGGACAAGGAACCGGGGAGCTGTTTTTT. Translating gives CASSNPGQGTGELFF. V usage is TRBV19 and J usage is TRBJ2-2; weak D call: TRBD1 (6 bases). The CDR3 consists of 15 residues. In germline, CDR1 is LNHDA, CDR2 SQIVND (reference sequence). V was pared by 4 bases and J by 5 bases, with 14 bases between.

V gene TRBV6-5 combines with J gene TRBJ2-1; perhaps TRBD2 as D (6 bases). The V end was cut by 6 bases, the J end by 4 bases, with 16 bases between. The CDR3 extends over 15 amino acids. Germline V gene data show CDR1 as MNHEY and CDR2 as SVGAGI. The CDR3 region is CASRQGLYLYNEQFF. DNA for the CDR3: TGTGCCAGCAGGCAGGGACTGTACCTGTACAATGAGCAGTTCTTC.

The chain couples TRBV5-4 to TRBJ2-6; the D is unclear. The CDR3 totals 15 residues. The V end lost 3 bases, the J end lost 0 bases, and 7 bases lay between the germline ends. Germline CDR1 reads SGHNT; CDR2 reads YYREEE (reference sequence). The CDR3 bases are TGTGCCAGCAGCTCTCCAGGCTCTGGGGCCAACGTCCTGACTTTC. This gives the protein CASSSPGSGANVLTF.

The chain combines TRBV6-5 with TRBJ2-2, with D perhaps matching TRBD2 (6 bases). The CDR3 is 15 residues long. Germline CDR1 and CDR2: MNHEY and SVGAGI. Trimming pared 1 base from V and 1 base from J, leaving 7 bases between. The CDR3 is CASSYWRENTGELFF. In DNA, the CDR3 is TGTGCCAGCAGTTACTGGCGGGAGAACACCGGGGAGCTGTTTTTT.

CDR3 coding DNA: TGTGCCAGCACCCTAGAAAGGGGCACTGAAGCTTTCTTT. Protein sequence: CASTLERGTEAFF. The chain joins TRBV28 to TRBJ1-1; tentative D call: TRBD1 (5 bases). The ends were cut back, 7 bases at V and 4 bases at J, with 13 bases in the middle. Germline V CDR1 and CDR2: MDHEN, SYDVKM. The CDR3 consists of 13 residues.

This chain links TRBV9 with TRBJ2-4; D is tentatively TRBD1 or TRBD2 (5 bases each). The germline gives CDR1 SGDLS, CDR2 YYNGEE. Trimming took off 0 bases at V and 4 bases at J, with 8 bases between the two ends. CDR3 length: 14 amino acids. As DNA, the CDR3 is TGTGCCAGCAGCGTAGGGGACGTAAAAAACATTCAGTACTTC. Translated: CASSVGDVKNIQYF.

Only a few counts were recorded for this clone. The chain is built from TRBV2 and TRBJ1-2; D remains unclear. The CDR3 length is 13 residues. V lost 4 bases and J 5 bases, leaving 11 bases between the germline ends. CDR1 and CDR2 (germline): SNHLY, FYNNEI. CDR3 protein: CASSVGNGYGYTF. CDR3 in DNA: TGTGCCAGCAGTGTGGGAAATGGGTATGGCTACACCTTC.

This clone came up a few times. As DNA, the CDR3 is TGTGCCAGCAGTCCCCTGGACAGTCACACTGAAGCTTTCTTT. This codes for CASSPLDSHTEAFF. V is TRBV28 and J is TRBJ1-1; weak D call: TRBD1 (6 bases). Germline CDR1 and CDR2: MDHEN and SYDVKM. V was trimmed by 5 bases and J by 3 bases, leaving 13 bases between them. The CDR3 runs to 14 residues.

The chain couples TRBV9 to TRBJ1-4; 7 nucleotides agree with TRBD1. The CDR3 covers 16 residues. V gave up 4 bases and J gave up 0 bases; unmatched junction bases: 6. The germline gives CDR1 SGDLS, CDR2 YYNGEE. The CDR3 sequence is CASSPTGYATNEKLFF. CDR3 nucleotides: TGTGCCAGCAGCCCGACAGGGTACGCAACTAATGAAAAACTGTTTTTT.

The chain couples TRBV29-1 to TRBJ2-3; D is perhaps TRBD1 (6 bases). V was clipped by 4 bases and J by 1 base, with 9 bases between them. Germline V gene data show CDR1 as SQVTM and CDR2 as ANQGSEA. This CDR3 comprises 13 residues. DNA of the CDR3: TGCAGCGTTGTGTACAGGGGCACAGATACGCAGTATTTT. As protein: CSVVYRGTDTQYF.

The chain is built from TRBV2 and TRBJ2-5; 8 nucleotides align to TRBD2. The V gene's germline CDR1 is SNHLY and CDR2 FYNNEI. CDR3 length equals 16 residues. J lost 0 bases, V lost 6 bases, and 9 bases had no gene match. Written as DNA, the CDR3 is TGTGCCAGCAGGCCTATAGCGGGATCAGACCAAGAGACCCAGTACTTC. This codes for CASRPIAGSDQETQYF.

V is TRBV7-9 and J is TRBJ2-7; TRBD1 aligns across 8 bases. Per the germline V gene, CDR1 is SEHNR and CDR2 is FQNEAQ (reference sequence). The length of the CDR3 is 13 residues. With 5 bases clipped from V and 6 bases from J, the junction kept 6 bases outside the gene matches. The CDR3 coding sequence is TGTGCCAGCAGCCGGGACAGGACGGGCGAGCAGTACTTC. Translated: CASSRDRTGEQYF.

This clone was counted once. The chain couples TRBV7-9 to TRBJ2-3; possible D gene TRBD2, 6 bases. V was shortened by 5 bases and J by 2 bases, with 11 bases between the two germline ends. The germline gives CDR1 SEHNR, CDR2 FQNEAQ (reference sequence). The length of the CDR3 is 14 residues. The CDR3 bases are TGTGCCAGCAGCGGCGGGGTTTTCACAGATACGCAGTATTTT. The encoded protein is CASSGGVFTDTQYF.

Concerning this clone itself: The sample has other DNA sequences that encode this CDR3 too. The CDR3 DNA reads as TGTGCCAGCAGACGCTCGGGAGGTGCCTACAATGAGCAGTTCTTC. This translates into CASRRSGGAYNEQFF. The rearrangement links TRBV6-1 to TRBJ2-1; 7 bases map to TRBD2. The V segment lost 6 bases and the J segment 2 bases; nucleotides outside the gene matches: 7. CDR1 and CDR2 (germline): MNHNS, SASEGT. The CDR3 contains 15 residues.

This clone has more than one count but fewer than ten. The chain joins TRBV11-2 to TRBJ2-7; unclear D gene. The length of the CDR3 is 13 residues. The V and J ends lost 4 bases and 0 bases respectively, with 7 bases between them. Germline V lookup: CDR1 SGHAT, CDR2 FQNNGV. The CDR3 DNA is TGTGCCAGCAGCTCCGACCACTCCTACGAGCAGTACTTC. It specifies CASSSDHSYEQYF.

The DNA of the CDR3 is TGTGCCAGCAGCTTAGAGTTACTAGCGGGAGCCGAGCAGTACTTC. This translates into CASSLELLAGAEQYF. V and J are TRBV11-1 and TRBJ2-7, with 11 bases fitting TRBD2. V was clipped by 1 base and J by 6 bases; unmatched bases: 5. From germline, CDR1 is SGHAT and CDR2 FQDESV (reference sequence). The CDR3 contains 15 residues.

This sequence joins TRBV6-6 and TRBJ2-6, with D possibly being TRBD1 (5 bases). The CDR3 runs 16 residues. The V end was cut by 1 base, the J end by 4 bases, with 11 bases between. Per the germline V gene, CDR1 is MNHNY and CDR2 is SVGAGI (reference sequence). CDR3 in amino acids: CASSYFQGQGANVLTF. The CDR3 DNA reads TGTGCCAGCAGTTACTTTCAGGGCCAAGGGGCCAACGTCCTGACTTTC.

The chain carries TRBV19 and TRBJ2-1, with 10 bases that match TRBD1. CDR3 size: 15 residues. After removal of 3 bases from V and 7 bases from J, the junction contained 6 bases not matched to a gene. CDR1 is LNHDA and CDR2 is SQIVND in the germline V gene (reference sequence). CDR3 in amino acids: CASSIPGQGRNEQFF. The DNA of the CDR3 is TGTGCCAGTAGTATCCCGGGACAGGGGAGGAATGAGCAGTTCTTC.